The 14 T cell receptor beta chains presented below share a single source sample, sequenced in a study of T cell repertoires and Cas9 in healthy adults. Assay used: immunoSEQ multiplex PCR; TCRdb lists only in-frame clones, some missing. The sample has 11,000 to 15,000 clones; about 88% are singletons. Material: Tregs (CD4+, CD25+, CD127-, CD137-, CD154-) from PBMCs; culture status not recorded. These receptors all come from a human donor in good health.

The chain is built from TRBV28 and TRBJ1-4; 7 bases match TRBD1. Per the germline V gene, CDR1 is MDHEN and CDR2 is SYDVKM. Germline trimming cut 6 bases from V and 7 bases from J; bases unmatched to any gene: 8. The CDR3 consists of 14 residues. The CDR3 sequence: CASSPDRVAEKLFF. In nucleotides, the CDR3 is TGTGCCAGCAGCCCAGACAGGGTGGCTGAAAAACTGTTTTTT.

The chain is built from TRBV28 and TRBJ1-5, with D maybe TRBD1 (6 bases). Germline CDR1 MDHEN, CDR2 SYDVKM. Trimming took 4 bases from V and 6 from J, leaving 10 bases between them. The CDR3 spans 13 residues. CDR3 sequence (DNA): TGTGCCAGCAGTTGGGGGGCGGGTCAGCCCCAGCATTTT. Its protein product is CASSWGAGQPQHF.

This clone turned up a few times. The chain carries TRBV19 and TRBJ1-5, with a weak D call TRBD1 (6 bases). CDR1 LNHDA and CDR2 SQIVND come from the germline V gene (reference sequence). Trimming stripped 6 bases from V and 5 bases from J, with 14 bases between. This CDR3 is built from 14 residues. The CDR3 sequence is CASRTRTDHQPQHF. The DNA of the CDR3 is TGTGCCAGTAGGACCAGGACAGACCATCAGCCCCAGCATTTT.

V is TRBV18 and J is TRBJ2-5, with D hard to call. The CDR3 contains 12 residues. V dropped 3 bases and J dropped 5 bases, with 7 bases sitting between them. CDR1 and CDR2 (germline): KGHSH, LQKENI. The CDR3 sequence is CASSPSYETQYF. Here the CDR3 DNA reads TGTGCCAGCTCACCGTCCTATGAGACCCAGTACTTC.

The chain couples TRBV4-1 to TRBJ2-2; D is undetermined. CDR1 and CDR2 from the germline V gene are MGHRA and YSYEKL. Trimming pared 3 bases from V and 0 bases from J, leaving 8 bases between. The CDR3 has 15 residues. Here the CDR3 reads CASSHPLTNTGELFF. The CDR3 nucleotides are TGCGCCAGCAGCCACCCCCTTACGAACACCGGGGAGCTGTTTTTT.

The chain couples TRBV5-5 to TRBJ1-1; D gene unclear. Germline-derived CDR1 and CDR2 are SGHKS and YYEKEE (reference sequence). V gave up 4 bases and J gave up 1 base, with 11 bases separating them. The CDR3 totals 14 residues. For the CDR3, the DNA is TGTGCCAGCAGCCCGCGGACCGCGAACACTGAAGCTTTCTTT. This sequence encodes CASSPRTANTEAFF.

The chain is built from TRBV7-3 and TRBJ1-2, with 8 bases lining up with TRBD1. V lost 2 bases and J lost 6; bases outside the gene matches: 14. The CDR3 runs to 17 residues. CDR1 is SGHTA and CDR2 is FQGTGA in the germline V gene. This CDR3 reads CASSLQPGAGGINGYTF. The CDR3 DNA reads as TGTGCCAGCAGCTTACAACCCGGGGCAGGGGGCATTAATGGCTACACCTTC.

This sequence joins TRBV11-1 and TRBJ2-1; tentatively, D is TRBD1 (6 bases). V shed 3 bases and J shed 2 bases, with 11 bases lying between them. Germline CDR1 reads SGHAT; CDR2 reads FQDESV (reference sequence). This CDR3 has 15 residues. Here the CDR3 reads CASSLLGGTYNEQFF. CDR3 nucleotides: TGTGCCAGCAGCTTGTTAGGGGGAACCTACAATGAGCAGTTCTTC.

The CDR3 loop reads CASSVGQGTLGYGYTF. CDR3 nucleotides: TGTGCCAGCAGCGTAGGACAGGGGACTTTGGGCTATGGCTACACCTTC. The gene calls are TRBV9 and TRBJ1-2; 8 positions agree with TRBD1. V lost 0 bases and J lost 4; bases outside the gene matches: 8. Germline V gives CDR1 SGDLS, CDR2 YYNGEE. The CDR3 extends over 16 amino acids.

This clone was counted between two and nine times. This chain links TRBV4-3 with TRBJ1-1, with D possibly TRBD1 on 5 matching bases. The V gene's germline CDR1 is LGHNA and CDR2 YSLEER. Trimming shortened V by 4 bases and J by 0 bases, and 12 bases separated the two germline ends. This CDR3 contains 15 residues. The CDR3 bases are TGCGCCAGCAGCCGGAGCAGGGTATTGAACACTGAAGCTTTCTTT. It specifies CASSRSRVLNTEAFF.

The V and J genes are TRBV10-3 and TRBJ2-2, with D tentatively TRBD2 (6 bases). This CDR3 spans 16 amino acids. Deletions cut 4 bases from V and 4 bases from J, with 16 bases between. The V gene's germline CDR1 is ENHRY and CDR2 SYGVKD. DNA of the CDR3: TGTGCCATCAGTGTGGAAAGACCGGGACTCACCGGGGAGCTGTTTTTT. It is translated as CAISVERPGLTGELFF.

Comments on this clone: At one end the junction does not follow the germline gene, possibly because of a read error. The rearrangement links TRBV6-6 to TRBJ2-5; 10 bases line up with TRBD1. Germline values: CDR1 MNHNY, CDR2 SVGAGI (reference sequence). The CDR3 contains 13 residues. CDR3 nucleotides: TGTGCCAGCAGTTACTCGCCGGGACAGGGGTTGGACTTC. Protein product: CASSYSPGQGLDF.

The CDR3 spells CASSRNYEQYF. The DNA of the CDR3 is TGTGCCAGCAGTCGGAACTACGAGCAGTACTTC. The J gene is TRBJ2-7, the V gene TRBV7-8, with no clear D. CDR3 length: 11 residues. CDR1 SGHVS and CDR2 FQNEAQ come from the germline V gene. V was cut by 6 bases and J by 3 bases, with 6 bases left in between.

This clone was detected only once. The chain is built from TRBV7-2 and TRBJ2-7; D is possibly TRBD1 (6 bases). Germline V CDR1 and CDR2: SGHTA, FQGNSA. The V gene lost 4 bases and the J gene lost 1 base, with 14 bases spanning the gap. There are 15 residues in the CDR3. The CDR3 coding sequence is TGTGCCAGCAGCTCCACAGGGTATAAGTCCTACGAGCAGTACTTC. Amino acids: CASSSTGYKSYEQYF. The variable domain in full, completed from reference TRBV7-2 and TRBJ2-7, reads GAGVSQSPSNKVTEKGKDVELRCDPISGHTALYWYRQSLGQGLEFLIYFQGNSAPDKSGLPSDRFSAERTGGSVSTLTIQRTQQEDSAVYLCASSSTGYKSYEQYFGPGTRLTVT.